This T cell receptor beta chain comes out of a study of immune evolution from preneoplasia to lung adenocarcinoma. Sequencing used immunoSEQ multiplex PCR; TCRdb keeps in-frame clones, though not all of them. The sample records approximately 4,200 clones, approximately 80% being singletons. Trimming took off 0 bases at V and 6 bases at J, with 7 bases between the two ends. The CDR3 is made up of 13 amino acids. Germline V gene lookup returns CDR1 WSHSY and CDR2 SAAADI. V is TRBV10-2 and J is TRBJ2-3; D gene uncertain. The specimen was FFPE minimally invasive lung adenocarcinoma tissue. This receptor was taken from a person between 55 and 69 years old with lung adenocarcinoma. In nucleotides, the CDR3 is TGCGCCAGCAGTGAGTCGTTGATGGATACGCAGTATTTT. Translated, it gives CASSESLMDTQYF.